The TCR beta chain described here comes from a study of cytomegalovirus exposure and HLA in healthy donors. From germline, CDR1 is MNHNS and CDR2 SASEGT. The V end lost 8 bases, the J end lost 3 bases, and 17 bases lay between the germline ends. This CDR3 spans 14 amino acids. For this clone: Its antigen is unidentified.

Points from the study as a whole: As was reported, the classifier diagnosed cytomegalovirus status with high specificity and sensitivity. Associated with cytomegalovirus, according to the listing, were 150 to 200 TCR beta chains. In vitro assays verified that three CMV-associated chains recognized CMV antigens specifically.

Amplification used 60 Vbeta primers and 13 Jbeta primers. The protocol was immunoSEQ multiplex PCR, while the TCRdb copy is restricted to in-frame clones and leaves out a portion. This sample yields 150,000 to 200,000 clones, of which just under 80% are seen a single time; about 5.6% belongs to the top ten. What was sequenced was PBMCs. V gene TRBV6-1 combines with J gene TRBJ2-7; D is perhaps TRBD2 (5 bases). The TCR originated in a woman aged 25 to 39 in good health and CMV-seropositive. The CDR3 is CASLLTSTFYEQYF. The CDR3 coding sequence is TGTGCCAGCCTGCTCACTAGTACATTCTACGAGCAGTACTTC.